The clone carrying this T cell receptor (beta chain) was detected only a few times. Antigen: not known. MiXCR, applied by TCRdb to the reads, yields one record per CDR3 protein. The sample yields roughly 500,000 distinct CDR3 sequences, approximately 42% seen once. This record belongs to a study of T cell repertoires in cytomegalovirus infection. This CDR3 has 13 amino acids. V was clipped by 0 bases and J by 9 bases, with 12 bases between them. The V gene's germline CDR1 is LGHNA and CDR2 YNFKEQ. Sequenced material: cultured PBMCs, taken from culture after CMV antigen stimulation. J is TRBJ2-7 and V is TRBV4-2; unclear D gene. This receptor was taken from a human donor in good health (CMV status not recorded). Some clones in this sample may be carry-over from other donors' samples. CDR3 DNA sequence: TGTGCCAGCAGCCAAGATCGGAGACAAAGGCAGTACTTC. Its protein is CASSQDRRQRQYF.